Below, 27 T cell receptor beta chains from the same sample are listed, as sequenced in a study of T cell responses to AZD1222 COVID-19 vaccine. The table came from immunoSEQ multiplex PCR; TCRdb's copy has only in-frame clones and leaves some out. The table has fewer than 110,000 clones, more than 85% seen once. The input for sequencing was peripheral blood, taken on day 0 of AZD1222 vaccination. These receptor sequences come from an adult in good health.

CDR3 residues: CASREGQQSNQPQHF. CDR3 DNA: TGTGCCAGCAGGGAGGGGCAGCAGAGCAATCAGCCCCAGCATTTT. V usage is TRBV7-2 and J usage is TRBJ1-5; D is possibly TRBD1 (5 bases). The germline V and J ends were trimmed by 6 bases and 1 base, with 13 bases remaining between them. This CDR3 is 15 amino acids long. CDR1 is SGHTA and CDR2 is FQGNSA in the germline V gene.

The V call is TRBV6-5, the J call TRBJ1-4; 8 nucleotides align to TRBD1. Per the germline V gene, CDR1 is MNHEY and CDR2 is SVGAGI. The V gene end was trimmed by 4 bases and the J gene end by 7 bases; junction bases not matched to a gene: 5. The CDR3 length is 14 residues. CDR3 nucleotides: TGTGCCAGCAGTTCAGGGGGCGCAGGTGAAAAACTGTTTTTT. Its protein product is CASSSGGAGEKLFF.

The chain recombines TRBV5-6 with TRBJ2-7, with D perhaps TRBD1 or TRBD2 (5 bases each). Germline lookup yields CDR1 SGHDT and CDR2 YYEEEE. The CDR3 runs to 15 residues. The ends were cut back, 0 bases at V and 5 bases at J, with 15 bases in the middle. CDR3 region: CASSLGMRGPHEQYF. In nucleotides, the CDR3 is TGTGCCAGCAGCTTGGGGATGAGGGGTCCCCACGAGCAGTACTTC.

This sequence joins TRBV6-2 or TRBV6-3 and TRBJ2-3; 8 nucleotides agree with TRBD2. The CDR3 runs to 14 residues. The germline CDR1 and CDR2 sequences are MNHEY and SVGEGT. V shed 6 bases and J 2 bases; nucleotides not matched to a gene: 4. The DNA of the CDR3 is TGTGCCAGCAGCCGGGAGGGCCCCACAGATACGCAGTATTTT. Protein sequence: CASSREGPTDTQYF.

The chain has TRBV2 and TRBJ1-1, with D perhaps matching TRBD1 (5 bases). The germline gives CDR1 SNHLY, CDR2 FYNNEI. The CDR3 loop spans 14 amino acids. V was shortened by 4 bases and J by 1 base, with 10 bases between the two germline ends. The CDR3 nucleotides are TGTGCCAGCAGTGTCCCAGGGTGGAACACTGAAGCTTTCTTT. This gives the protein CASSVPGWNTEAFF.

The chain links TRBV3-1 (or the pseudogene TRBV3-2) to TRBJ1-1; D may be TRBD1 (6 bases). The V end was cut by 3 bases, the J end by 6 bases, with 17 bases between. CDR1 is LGHDT and CDR2 is YNNKEL in the germline V gene (reference sequence). The CDR3 runs to 15 residues. CDR3 loop: CASSHNPRDTSEAFF. DNA for the CDR3: TGTGCCAGCAGCCATAACCCCCGGGACACTTCTGAAGCTTTCTTT.

This chain joins TRBV3-1 (or the pseudogene TRBV3-2) and TRBJ1-4; 10 nucleotides align to TRBD1. Germline loops: CDR1 LGHDT, CDR2 YNNKEL (reference sequence). With 4 bases clipped from V and 11 bases from J, the junction kept 4 bases outside the gene matches. This CDR3 comprises 13 residues. The CDR3, as DNA: TGTGCCAGCAGCCGGGACAGGGGAACCAAACTGTTTTTT. Amino acid sequence: CASSRDRGTKLFF.

This chain connects TRBV7-9 to TRBJ2-1, with 10 bases identical to TRBD2. V gave up 1 base and J gave up 5 bases; unmatched junction bases: 14. There are 19 residues in the CDR3. CDR1 and CDR2 from the germline V gene are SEHNR and FQNEAQ (reference sequence). CDR3 sequence: CASSLVVLAGVGAHNEQFF. The CDR3 DNA reads as TGTGCCAGCAGCTTAGTAGTCCTAGCGGGAGTAGGGGCCCACAATGAGCAGTTCTTC.

This clone was found a few times. The chain carries TRBV2 and TRBJ1-2; D not certain. Between the trimmed V and J ends, which lost 0 bases and 7 bases, there was a span of 9 bases. The CDR3 runs to 13 residues. The V gene's germline CDR1 is SNHLY and CDR2 FYNNEI. The DNA for the CDR3 is TGTGCCAGCAGTGAAGCGTTAAGGGTTGGCTACACCTTC. Translation: CASSEALRVGYTF.

Comment on this clone: Germline and junction disagree at one end, which may indicate a read error. The chain employs TRBV11-2 and TRBJ1-2; TRBD1 agrees at 8 bases. CDR3 length: 14 residues. Germline V CDR1 and CDR2: SGHAT, FQNNGV. The CDR3 loop reads CASSLGDRWDGYTF. CDR3 nucleotides: TGTGCCAGCAGCTTAGGGGACAGGTGGGATGGTTACACCTTC. The full variable domain, in which reference TRBV11-2 and TRBJ1-2 provide the parts outside the CDR3, is EAGVAQSPRYKIIEKRQSVAFWCNPISGHATLYWYQQILGQGPKLLIQFQNNGVVDDSQLPKDRFSAERLKGVDSTLKIQPAKLEDSAVYLCASSLGDRWDGYTFGSGTRLTVV.

This chain links TRBV12-3 or TRBV12-4 with TRBJ2-7; D gene ambiguous. V lost 3 bases and J lost 2, with 8 bases in between. The length of the CDR3 is 13 residues. This CDR3 reads CASSFRVAYEQYF. The CDR3 region has the DNA TGTGCCAGCAGTTTTAGAGTTGCCTACGAGCAGTACTTC.

This chain joins TRBV30 and TRBJ1-6; D may be TRBD1 (5 bases). The germline CDR1 and CDR2 sequences are GTSNPN and SVGIG (reference sequence). This CDR3 contains 12 residues. Trimming stripped 3 bases from V and 7 bases from J, with 7 bases between. This CDR3 reads CAWRAGNSPLHF. The CDR3 DNA reads as TGTGCCTGGAGGGCAGGGAATTCACCCCTCCACTTT.

The chain recombines TRBV5-4 with TRBJ2-7; 9 bases map to TRBD2. CDR1 and CDR2 from the germline V gene are SGHNT and YYREEE (reference sequence). Germline trimming cut 1 base from V and 1 base from J; bases unmatched to any gene: 6. The CDR3 totals 16 residues. The DNA of the CDR3 is TGTGCCAGCAGCTTGACTAGCGGGCATGATTCCTACGAGCAGTACTTC. It translates to CASSLTSGHDSYEQYF.

The chain couples TRBV29-1 to TRBJ2-3; weak D call: TRBD1 (7 bases). This CDR3 is 14 amino acids long. V was cut by 8 bases and J by 2 bases, with 17 bases left in between. Germline CDR1 SQVTM, CDR2 ANQGSEA. The CDR3 region is CSIRQGGYTDTQYF. CDR3 DNA: TGCAGCATCCGACAGGGAGGTTACACAGATACGCAGTATTTT.

The V and J genes are TRBV18 and TRBJ1-1; D uncertain. The CDR3 covers 13 residues. Germline assignment: CDR1 KGHSH and CDR2 LQKENI. Between the trimmed V and J ends, which lost 2 bases and 8 bases, there was a span of 12 bases. In DNA, the CDR3 is TGTGCCAGCTCACCAGGAACGCAGGAAGAAGCTTTCTTT. It codes for CASSPGTQEEAFF.

The rearrangement uses TRBV11-3 and TRBJ2-1; TRBD2 might be the D (6 bases). Per the germline V gene, CDR1 is SGHNT and CDR2 is YENEEA. V was shortened by 4 bases and J by 5 bases, with 15 bases between the two germline ends. This CDR3 is 15 amino acids long. CDR3: CASSSRLEGNNEQFF. Written as DNA, the CDR3 is TGTGCCAGCAGCTCTAGACTAGAAGGTAACAATGAGCAGTTCTTC.

V usage is TRBV29-1 and J usage is TRBJ1-2; no reliable D call. Trimming took off 0 bases at V and 5 bases at J, with 10 bases between the two ends. Germline assignment: CDR1 SQVTM and CDR2 ANQGSEA. The CDR3 runs to 13 residues. DNA for the CDR3: TGCAGCGTTGAAGATCTACGCTGGTATGGCTACACCTTC. It specifies CSVEDLRWYGYTF.

CDR3 coding DNA: TGTGCCAGCAGCCCTCAGATCTCCAGCAATCAGCCCCAGCATTTT. It translates to CASSPQISSNQPQHF. The chain has TRBV7-2 and TRBJ1-5; unclear D gene. Germline CDR1 reads SGHTA; CDR2 reads FQGNSA. This CDR3 is 15 amino acids long. Trimming shortened V by 5 bases and J by 1 base, and 12 bases separated the two germline ends.

This clone was counted a few times. The chain links TRBV12-5 to TRBJ2-7; TRBD1 might be the D (5 bases). CDR3 length equals 15 residues. Germline lookup yields CDR1 LGHNT and CDR2 FRNRAP. Trimming stripped 6 bases from V and 0 bases from J, with 15 bases between. This chain's CDR3 is CASGPFGQFSYEQYF. In DNA form, the CDR3 reads TGTGCTAGTGGCCCATTTGGACAATTCTCCTACGAGCAGTACTTC.

The chain employs TRBV5-4 and TRBJ2-1; unclear D gene. Trimming left V 0 bases short and J 4 bases short, with 5 bases between. CDR1 is SGHNT, CDR2 YYREEE, per germline (reference sequence). This CDR3 contains 13 residues. DNA of the CDR3: TGTGCCAGCAGCTTGGATGCGTACAATGAGCAGTTCTTC. Amino acid sequence: CASSLDAYNEQFF.

The chain uses TRBV6-5 and TRBJ2-1; D gene ambiguous. CDR1 is MNHEY and CDR2 is SVGAGI in the germline V gene. Between the trimmed V and J ends, which lost 5 bases and 6 bases, there was a span of 14 bases. There are 14 residues in the CDR3. The CDR3 here is CASSLGPFPNEQFF. CDR3 coding DNA: TGTGCCAGCAGTCTTGGTCCATTCCCCAATGAGCAGTTCTTC.

The chain uses TRBV15 and TRBJ2-3; 9 nucleotides align to TRBD1. Germline-derived CDR1 and CDR2 are LNHNV and YYDKDF (reference sequence). V shed 0 bases, J shed 6 bases, and the junction held 13 bases outside the gene matches. There are 18 residues in the CDR3. The CDR3 is CATSRDHMGQGFSDTQYF. In DNA, the CDR3 is TGTGCCACCAGCAGAGATCATATGGGACAGGGATTCTCGGATACGCAGTATTTT.

This clone occurred once. The chain links TRBV10-1 to TRBJ2-5, with TRBD2 matching 14 bases. Germline CDR1 WNHNN, CDR2 SYGVQD (reference sequence). V shed 2 bases and J 3 bases; nucleotides not matched to a gene: 14. This CDR3 has 20 residues. The CDR3 sequence is CASSEGPGLAGELRKETQYF. CDR3 DNA: TGCGCCAGCAGTGAGGGGCCGGGACTAGCGGGAGAACTACGAAAAGAGACCCAGTACTTC.

The CDR3 sequence is CASSLVFGSTDTQYF. DNA of the CDR3: TGCGCCAGCAGCTTGGTCTTCGGAAGCACAGATACGCAGTATTTT. V and J are TRBV5-1 and TRBJ2-3; D call uncertain. Germline V gene data show CDR1 as SGHRS and CDR2 as YFSETQ. CDR3 length: 15 amino acids. V was cut by 0 bases and J by 0 bases, with 8 bases left in between.

This chain joins TRBV28 and TRBJ1-2, with D unclear. V dropped 2 bases and J dropped 4 bases, with 11 bases sitting between them. This CDR3 contains 14 residues. CDR1 is MDHEN and CDR2 is SYDVKM in the germline V gene. The CDR3 loop reads CASSLPVVFYGYTF. The CDR3 DNA sequence: TGTGCCAGCAGTTTACCTGTCGTCTTCTATGGCTACACCTTC.

V gene TRBV11-1 combines with J gene TRBJ2-1, with 10 bases lining up with TRBD2. After removal of 2 bases from V and 9 bases from J, the junction contained 7 bases not matched to a gene. The CDR3 covers 15 residues. The germline CDR1 and CDR2 sequences are SGHAT and FQDESV (reference sequence). This chain's CDR3 is CASSLNRGLAFEQFF. DNA of the CDR3: TGTGCCAGCAGCTTAAATCGGGGACTAGCGTTTGAGCAGTTCTTC.

Only one count was recorded for this clone. This chain uses TRBV30 with TRBJ2-7; D is uncertain. The CDR3 covers 15 residues. The ends were cut back, 2 bases at V and 0 bases at J, with 14 bases in the middle. The germline V gene encodes CDR1 GTSNPN and CDR2 SVGIG (reference sequence). The CDR3 here is CAWSMPTASSYEQYF. The CDR3 coding sequence is TGTGCCTGGAGTATGCCGACGGCCAGCTCCTACGAGCAGTACTTC.